The rows below give T cell receptor beta chains drawn from one sample of a study of cytomegalovirus exposure and HLA in healthy donors. The repertoire was sequenced with immunoSEQ multiplex PCR; TCRdb's copy has only in-frame clones and lacks some. The profile covers approximately 150,000 clones, with roughly 80% appearing a single time and about 4.1% taken by the ten largest. Sequences were obtained from PBMCs. These receptor sequences come from a woman aged 40 to 50 in good health and CMV-seropositive. Each CDR3 is given with its conserved first and last residue. Fields, in order: clone size, D gene, J gene, CDR3 length, V gene, CDR3 protein, CDR3 DNA. D genes are given only for firm matches. Clone size is shown for a subset of rows, as once, few, many or a class of expanded clone.

>NA|TRBD2|TRBJ2-1|15|TRBV6-1
CASSEAGGGADEQFF
TGTGCCAGCAGTGAAGCCGGCGGGGGGGCAGATGAGCAGTTCTTC
>NA|TRBD1|TRBJ1-1|15|TRBV30
CAWIKTGTVGFEAFF
TGTGCCTGGATCAAGACCGGGACAGTGGGTTTTGAAGCTTTCTTT
>once|NA|TRBJ1-1|14|TRBV7-9
CASSSQGHATEAFF
TGTGCCAGCAGCTCACAGGGACATGCTACTGAAGCTTTCTTT
>NA|NA|TRBJ2-2|16|TRBV5-1
CASSLESLRGTGELFF
TGCGCCAGCAGCTTAGAGAGCTTACGAGGGACCGGGGAGCTGTTTTTT
>NA|NA|TRBJ2-7|13|TRBV7-9
CASSDRQSYEQYF
TGTGCCAGCAGCGATCGACAGTCCTACGAGCAGTACTTC
>few|NA|TRBJ1-1|14|TRBV19
CASSEQGPNTEAFF
TGTGCCAGTAGCGAGCAGGGGCCCAACACTGAAGCTTTCTTT
>NA|NA|TRBJ1-6|17|TRBV7-9
CASSTHDTQGINSPLHF
TGTGCCAGCAGCACCCATGACACTCAGGGGATCAATTCACCCCTCCACTTT
>NA|NA|TRBJ2-5|18|TRBV4-2
CASSQGAGASGMGGTQYF
TGTGCCAGCAGCCAGGGGGCCGGGGCTAGCGGTATGGGGGGGACCCAGTACTTC
>NA|TRBD2|TRBJ2-1|15|TRBV7-8
CASSLAAGFYNEQFF
TGTGCCAGCAGCTTAGCAGCGGGATTCTACAATGAGCAGTTCTTC
>NA|NA|TRBJ1-3|13|TRBV6-1
CASSENRVGTIYF
TGTGCCAGCAGTGAAAACAGGGTTGGCACCATATATTTT
>NA|NA|TRBJ2-2|12|TRBV28
CASSSIIGELFF
TGTGCCAGCAGTTCTATCATCGGGGAGCTGTTTTTT
>once|TRBD2|TRBJ2-4|18|TRBV4-1
CASSQGSASGRSKNIQYF
TGCGCCAGCAGCCAAGGTTCGGCTAGCGGGAGATCCAAAAACATTCAGTACTTC
>few|TRBD1|TRBJ2-6|18|TRBV5-6
CASSGTGTEDSGANVLTF
TGTGCCAGCAGCGGGACCGGGACAGAAGATTCTGGGGCCAACGTCCTGACTTTC
>NA|NA|TRBJ2-3|16|TRBV23-1
CASSHRDFEHTDTQYF
TGCGCCAGCAGTCATCGGGACTTCGAACACACAGATACGCAGTATTTT
>NA|TRBD2|TRBJ2-1|18|TRBV2
CASSEALGLAGVYNEQFF
TGTGCCAGCAGTGAAGCGCTTGGCCTAGCGGGAGTCTACAATGAGCAGTTCTTC
>NA|NA|TRBJ1-2|13|TRBV28
CASSLAAPEGYTF
TGTGCCAGCAGTTTAGCAGCGCCGGAGGGCTACACCTTC
>NA|TRBD1|TRBJ2-3|17|TRBV9
CASSANPGQESTDTQYF
TGTGCCAGCAGCGCAAACCCGGGACAGGAGAGCACAGATACGCAGTATTTT
>NA|NA|TRBJ1-4|14|TRBV2
CASKGETTNEKLFF
TGTGCCAGCAAGGGGGAAACAACTAATGAAAAACTGTTTTTT
>NA|NA|TRBJ2-1|15|TRBV7-8
CASSLLAHSYNEQFF
TGTGCCAGTAGCTTGTTAGCCCACTCCTACAATGAGCAGTTCTTC
>once|TRBD2|TRBJ2-7|15|TRBV5-1
CASSSGLAGPYEQYF
TGCGCCAGCAGCTCCGGACTAGCGGGACCTTACGAGCAGTACTTC
>NA|NA|TRBJ2-5|14|TRBV7-9
CASSLDAGQETQYF
TGTGCCAGCAGCTTAGACGCAGGTCAAGAGACCCAGTACTTC
>NA|NA|TRBJ2-1|10|TRBV29-1
CSVDAGEQFF
TGCAGCGTTGATGCGGGTGAGCAGTTCTTC
>few|TRBD1|TRBJ2-7|15|TRBV5-1
CASSPPGQGPREQYF
TGCGCCAGCAGCCCGCCGGGACAGGGGCCGAGAGAGCAGTACTTC
>NA|NA|TRBJ2-1|14|TRBV7-2
CASSLNPGDREQFF
TGTGCCAGCAGCTTAAACCCAGGGGATCGTGAGCAGTTCTTC
>NA|TRBD2|TRBJ2-3|16|TRBV7-9
CASSRSRAGVSDTQYF
TGTGCCAGCAGCCGGTCCCGAGCGGGAGTATCAGATACGCAGTATTTT
>NA|TRBD1|TRBJ1-1|14|TRBV2
CASSQDRGGTEAFF
TGTGCCAGCAGTCAAGACAGGGGAGGTACTGAAGCTTTCTTT
>once|NA|TRBJ2-2|12|TRBV7-9
CASSLDRFELFF
TGTGCCAGCAGCCTAGACAGGTTTGAGCTGTTTTTT
>NA|NA|TRBJ2-7|15|TRBV27
CASSPLGTLRDEQYF
TGTGCCAGCAGTCCCCTCGGCACCCTCAGGGACGAGCAGTACTTC
>NA|TRBD2|TRBJ2-1|16|TRBV11-2
CASSLSYASGGPTQFF
TGTGCCAGCAGCTTAAGTTACGCTAGCGGGGGTCCAACGCAGTTCTTC
>NA|TRBD1|TRBJ2-7|12|TRBV29-1
CSVRDSLYEQYF
TGCAGCGTTCGGGACAGCCTCTACGAGCAGTACTTC
>NA|NA|TRBJ2-5|12|TRBV10-2
CASSREQETQYF
TGCGCCAGCAGTCGGGAGCAAGAGACCCAGTACTTC
>NA|NA|TRBJ2-2|15|TRBV18
CASSSFGRNTGELFF
TGTGCCAGCTCATCATTCGGGAGGAACACCGGGGAGCTGTTTTTT
>NA|NA|TRBJ2-7|14|TRBV10-2
CASSDRVLRYEQYF
TGCGCCAGCAGTGACAGGGTTTTGCGGTACGAGCAGTACTTC
>NA|NA|TRBJ2-2|17|TRBV5-1
CASSPLGGIRNTGELFF
TGCGCCAGCAGCCCCCTTGGAGGAATAAGGAACACCGGGGAGCTGTTTTTT
>NA|TRBD1|TRBJ1-1|16|TRBV15
CATSSAGTGVRTEAFF
TGTGCCACCAGCAGCGCTGGGACAGGGGTGCGCACTGAGGCTTTCTTT
>NA|NA|TRBJ2-7|13|TRBV30
CAWDRGGTYEQYF
TGTGCCTGGGACAGGGGAGGGACCTACGAGCAGTACTTC
>NA|NA|TRBJ1-1|15|TRBV5-1
CASSLGGRGATEAFF
TGCGCCAGCAGCTTGGGGGGCAGGGGAGCCACTGAAGCTTTCTTT
>NA|NA|TRBJ1-1|13|TRBV29-1
CSVEYRRGGEAFF
TGCAGCGTTGAATATCGTAGGGGAGGTGAGGCTTTCTTT
>NA|TRBD1|TRBJ2-7|13|TRBV30
CAWSRDRDYEQYF
TGTGCCTGGAGCAGAGACAGGGACTACGAGCAGTACTTC
>NA|TRBD1|TRBJ1-4|15|TRBV10-3
CAISEAGGTNEKLFF
TGTGCCATCAGTGAGGCAGGGGGGACTAATGAAAAACTGTTTTTT
>NA|TRBD1|TRBJ1-5|14|TRBV6-6
CASMGQGPDQPQHF
TGTGCCAGCATGGGACAGGGGCCCGATCAGCCCCAGCATTTT
>NA|NA|TRBJ1-6|14|TRBV28
CASSLITIGSPLHF
TGTGCCAGCAGCCTTATAACGATCGGTTCACCCCTCCACTTT
>NA|TRBD2|TRBJ2-3|14|TRBV7-2
CASRREGPTDTQYF
TGTGCCAGCCGGCGGGAGGGGCCCACAGATACGCAGTATTTT
>NA|TRBD1|TRBJ2-7|14|TRBV6-5
CASSHRQGSYEQYF
TGTGCCAGCAGCCACCGACAGGGGAGTTACGAGCAGTACTTC
>NA|TRBD1|TRBJ2-7|15|TRBV6-5
CASSYSRTGAYEQYF
TGTGCCAGCAGTTACTCCAGGACAGGGGCCTACGAGCAGTACTTC
>few|TRBD1|TRBJ1-2|15|TRBV18
CASSPPGGQGYGYTF
TGTGCCAGCTCACCACCCGGGGGACAGGGATATGGCTACACCTTC
>NA|NA|TRBJ2-1|13|TRBV15
CATSRDRGAEQFF
TGTGCCACCAGCAGAGACCGGGGGGCTGAGCAGTTCTTC
>NA|TRBD2|TRBJ2-3|17|TRBV19
CASSSWASGGGTDTQYF
TGTGCCAGTAGCTCCTGGGCTAGCGGGGGGGGCACAGATACGCAGTATTTT
>NA|TRBD1|TRBJ1-2|15|TRBV18
CASSPQQGIGYGYTF
TGTGCCAGCTCACCGCAACAGGGGATCGGCTATGGCTACACCTTC
>NA|TRBD1|TRBJ1-2|15|TRBV5-4
CASSLEPGGALGYTF
TGTGCCAGCAGCTTGGAGCCAGGGGGCGCCTTGGGCTACACCTTC
>NA|TRBD2|TRBJ2-1|15|TRBV7-6
CASSPLAGAGNEQFF
TGTGCCAGCAGCCCTCTAGCGGGAGCAGGCAATGAGCAGTTCTTC
>NA|TRBD2|TRBJ2-7|14|TRBV5-8
CASSLLAGVYEQYF
TGTGCCAGCAGCTTACTAGCGGGAGTTTACGAGCAGTACTTC
>NA|TRBD2|TRBJ2-1|18|TRBV28
CASSKGTSGLGIYNEQFF
TGTGCCAGCAGCAAAGGGACTAGCGGCCTCGGGATCTACAATGAGCAGTTCTTC
>NA|TRBD2|TRBJ2-1|19|TRBV28
CASSPFGGGESGVYNEQFF
TGTGCCAGCAGCCCCTTTGGGGGGGGTGAGAGCGGGGTCTACAATGAGCAGTTCTTC
>NA|NA|TRBJ2-2|16|TRBV7-6
CASSPTTATNTGELFF
TGTGCCAGCAGCCCGACGACAGCTACGAACACCGGGGAGCTGTTTTTT
>NA|NA|TRBJ2-1|15|TRBV28
CASKGSAFSYNEQFF
TGTGCCAGCAAGGGTAGCGCGTTCTCCTACAATGAGCAGTTCTTC
>once|TRBD1|TRBJ2-1|15|TRBV7-3
CASSSPGQVVGEQFF
TGTGCCAGCAGCTCTCCGGGACAGGTAGTCGGTGAGCAGTTCTTC
>NA|TRBD1|TRBJ1-5|17|TRBV7-9
CASSFSTGTGGNQPQHF
TGTGCCAGCAGCTTCTCCACCGGGACAGGGGGAAATCAGCCCCAGCATTTT